This T cell receptor beta chain was identified during a study of human T cells and chemical hapten exposure. Individual cDNA molecules each carried unique molecular identifiers attached by the library. TCRdb analysed the RACE reads with MiXCR anew, one entry per CDR3 protein. Of under 450,000 distinct CDR3 sequences in the sample, about 6% are singletons; the top ten hold around 5.8%. Germline assignment: CDR1 MNHEY and CDR2 SVGAGI. Trimming removed 0 bases from V and 1 base from J, with 18 bases in between. The CDR3 covers 18 residues. Time point defined: patch test 2, 6 weeks after DPC sensitization. The treatment is: therapeutic diphenylcyclopropenone sensitization with weekly scalp DPC. Blood draws came before every patch-test application.

The specimen comprised whole blood, sampled in connection with sensitization to the hapten diphenylcyclopropenone (DPC). The sequence came from a young woman with alopecia areata. Some clones in this sample may be carry-over from other donors' samples. The chain links TRBV6-5 to TRBJ1-1, with D perhaps TRBD1 (6 bases). CDR3 loop: CASSYSAGGLLSNTEAFF. The DNA of the CDR3 is TGTGCCAGCAGTTACTCGGCGGGGGGCTTGTTATCGAACACTGAAGCTTTCTTT.